The clone carrying this TCR beta chain turned up a few times. Its specificity is not known. This specimen belongs to a study of T cells in Graves' hyperthyroidism and ophthalmopathy. Study-wide points: Most expanded thyroid clonotypes above 0.001 also appeared in blood.

RNA transcripts yielded amplified TCR beta CDR3 regions. The primer set for the first-round RT-PCR of the TCR CDR3 was HTBI. TCRdb reprocessed the multiplex PCR reads via MiXCR and lists one record per CDR3 protein. The sample includes under 400,000 distinct CDR3 sequences, approximately 22% of them seen just once. Losses at the gene ends were 3 bases for V and 4 bases for J; bases not matched to a gene: 18. This CDR3 is built from 19 residues. The V gene's germline CDR1 is SEHNR and CDR2 FQNEAQ (reference sequence). An absence of ophthalmopathy progression within 18 months meant stable Graves' hyperthyroidism. Clinical symptoms, serum thyroxine, TRAb, thyroid ultrasound and orbital computed tomography established diagnosis.

The origin of this receptor is a woman aged 45-65 years with Graves' hyperthyroidism. The specimen sequenced was blood. This chain connects TRBV7-9 to TRBJ1-5, with TRBD1 matching 7 bases. The CDR3 bases are TGTGCCAGCAGCTTCGGTGGGCATGGTGACGACAGGGTTAATCAGCCCCAGCATTTT. Translating it yields CASSFGGHGDDRVNQPQHF.